The 25 T cell receptor beta chains presented below share a single source sample, sequenced in a study of vaccination effects on CD4 cells after COVID-19. Measured with immunoSEQ multiplex PCR; TCRdb has only the in-frame clones, and not every one. Among 60,000 to 80,000 clones listed, roughly 74% were seen once. These TCRs are of unknown antigen specificity. On day 10 of culture, CD4+ T cells were separated out. Two doses of BNT162b2 or mRNA-1273 vaccine were administered to participants. Here the sequenced sample was CD4+ T cells from PBMCs cultured without peptide, taken after COVID-19 vaccination. Source of these receptors: a human donor who received a COVID-19 vaccine.

CDR3 sequence: CASSRNRQGNSGTGELFF. The CDR3 DNA is TGTGCCAGCAGCCGAAATAGACAGGGAAACTCCGGGACCGGGGAGCTGTTTTTT. The rearrangement links TRBV5-4 to TRBJ2-2; 7 nucleotides line up with TRBD1. Losses at the gene ends were 4 bases for V and 5 bases for J; bases not matched to a gene: 17. The CDR3 loop spans 18 amino acids. CDR1 and CDR2 from the germline V gene are SGHNT and YYREEE (reference sequence).

This rearrangement joins TRBV6-7 to TRBJ1-1, with TRBD1 matching 9 bases. TRBV6-7 is annotated as an ORF whose role is uncertain. V trimming: 5 bases; J trimming: 5 bases; junction bases outside the gene matches: 6. There are 14 residues in the CDR3. Here the CDR3 reads CASSLRDRATEAFF. Here the CDR3 DNA reads TGTGCCAGCAGTCTCCGGGACAGGGCTACTGAAGCTTTCTTT.

The V and J genes are TRBV6-2 or TRBV6-3 and TRBJ1-4; D is possibly TRBD1 (5 bases). Germline V CDR1 and CDR2: MNHEY, SVGEGT. This CDR3 is 14 amino acids long. Trimming stripped 4 bases from V and 7 bases from J, with 13 bases between. The CDR3 loop is CASSLGHSGEKLFF. Here the CDR3 DNA reads TGTGCCAGCAGTTTGGGGCATTCTGGTGAAAAACTGTTTTTT.

J is TRBJ2-5 and V is TRBV4-2; D call uncertain. Germline V gene lookup returns CDR1 LGHNA and CDR2 YNFKEQ. The CDR3 sequence is 13 residues long. Trimming pared 0 bases from V and 5 bases from J, leaving 7 bases between. The CDR3 spells CASSQDLVETQYF. The CDR3 nucleotides read TGTGCCAGCAGCCAAGATCTTGTGGAGACCCAGTACTTC.

The chain joins TRBV7-9 to TRBJ1-1; D is ambiguous. The CDR3 runs 14 residues. V was clipped by 5 bases and J by 5 bases, with 15 bases between them. Germline loops: CDR1 SEHNR, CDR2 FQNEAQ (reference sequence). CDR3 sequence: CASSLGLTGTEAFF. The DNA for the CDR3 is TGTGCCAGCAGCCTCGGACTAACGGGGACTGAAGCTTTCTTT.

The chain carries TRBV6-2 or TRBV6-3 and TRBJ2-7; the D is unclear. The CDR3 has 12 residues. Trimming pared 5 bases from V and 4 bases from J, leaving 9 bases between. The germline V gene has CDR1 MNHEY and CDR2 SVGEGT. The CDR3 DNA sequence: TGTGCCAGCAGTCGTCCGCGTTACGAGCAGTACGTC. Translating gives CASSRPRYEQYV.

The rearrangement uses TRBV3-1 (or the pseudogene TRBV3-2) and TRBJ2-2, with D unclear. The CDR3 contains 18 residues. V was cut by 4 bases and J by 3 bases, with 21 bases left in between. Per the germline V gene, CDR1 is LGHDT and CDR2 is YNNKEL (reference sequence). CDR3 sequence (DNA): TGTGCCAGCAGCCGAGTCCCAGCGCCCATATCGTACACCGGGGAGCTGTTTTTT. It translates to CASSRVPAPISYTGELFF.

The chain combines TRBV6-4 with TRBJ2-1, with TRBD2 matching 9 bases. From germline, CDR1 is MRHNA and CDR2 SNTAGT. This CDR3 spans 13 amino acids. The V segment lost 4 bases and the J segment 9 bases; nucleotides outside the gene matches: 4. CDR3 in amino acids: CASSAETSGEQFF. The CDR3 DNA reads as TGTGCCAGCAGTGCCGAGACTAGCGGTGAGCAGTTCTTC.

The chain is built from TRBV2 and TRBJ2-1, with 7 bases matching TRBD2. V shed 5 bases, J shed 0 bases, and the junction held 7 bases outside the gene matches. From germline, CDR1 is SNHLY and CDR2 FYNNEI. The CDR3 is 16 amino acids. The CDR3 DNA reads TGTGCCAGCAGTATGGGAGGGCCAAGCTCCTACAATGAGCAGTTCTTC. Residues: CASSMGGPSSYNEQFF.

The chain carries TRBV5-6 and TRBJ1-2; tentative D call: TRBD1 (5 bases). V lost 1 base, J lost 2 bases, and 12 bases lay in between. Germline-derived CDR1 and CDR2 are SGHDT and YYEEEE. This CDR3 region has 15 residues. The CDR3 DNA reads TGTGCCAGCAGCTTGTGGAGCAGGGAGAACTATGGCTACACCTTC. It is translated as CASSLWSRENYGYTF.

V is TRBV6-2 or TRBV6-3 and J is TRBJ1-5; no definite D call. The germline V and J ends were trimmed by 2 bases and 0 bases, with 5 bases remaining between them. The CDR3 spans 14 residues. CDR1 and CDR2 from the germline V gene are MNHEY and SVGEGT. The chain's CDR3 is CASSYTDSNQPQHF. The DNA of the CDR3 is TGTGCCAGCAGTTACACAGATAGCAATCAGCCCCAGCATTTT.

The V call is TRBV10-3, the J call TRBJ1-1, with TRBD1 matching 8 bases. The CDR3 has 13 amino acids. V lost 5 bases, J lost 8 bases, and 7 bases stayed unmatched. The germline V gene encodes CDR1 ENHRY and CDR2 SYGVKD. The CDR3 DNA is TGTGCCATCAGTACCGGCCGGGACAGGGAAGCTTTCTTT. Protein: CAISTGRDREAFF.

V and J are TRBV7-9 and TRBJ2-5; maybe TRBD2 (5 bases). The CDR3 sequence is 18 residues long. V dropped 5 bases and J dropped 0 bases, with 22 bases sitting between them. Germline CDR1 reads SEHNR; CDR2 reads FQNEAQ (reference sequence). The CDR3 DNA reads TGTGCCAGCAGCCGTAGGGTGAGACGGAGGAGTGACCAAGAGACCCAGTACTTC. Its translation is CASSRRVRRRSDQETQYF.

The rearrangement links TRBV7-9 to TRBJ2-2, with D unclear. Germline CDR1 reads SEHNR; CDR2 reads FQNEAQ (reference sequence). The CDR3 contains 15 residues. V lost 1 base and J 8 bases, leaving 14 bases between the germline ends. The CDR3 region has the DNA TGTGCCAGCAGCTTAGGCTACAGTGCAAGGGGGGAGCTGTTTTTT. Protein sequence: CASSLGYSARGELFF.

The CDR3 DNA follows: TGTGCCAGCAGTTACAGGACTCAAGAGACCCAGTACTTC. Translated, it gives CASSYRTQETQYF. The rearrangement uses TRBV6-5 and TRBJ2-5; D may be TRBD2 (5 bases). The CDR3 is made up of 13 amino acids. The V gene's germline CDR1 is MNHEY and CDR2 SVGAGI. V was shortened by 2 bases and J by 2 bases, with 6 bases between the two germline ends.

The chain has TRBV5-1 and TRBJ1-1, with D unresolved. The V and J ends lost 0 bases and 0 bases respectively, with 6 bases between them. CDR1 SGHRS and CDR2 YFSETQ come from the germline V gene. The CDR3 is 14 residues long. The CDR3 DNA sequence: TGCGCCAGCAGCTTGGCGGCGGTGAACACTGAAGCTTTCTTT. It specifies CASSLAAVNTEAFF.

The chain uses TRBV14 and TRBJ2-3; 14 bases align to TRBD2. This CDR3 is 16 amino acids long. Germline V gene lookup returns CDR1 SGHDN and CDR2 FVKESK. The V and J ends lost 5 bases and 6 bases, in that order; junction bases with no gene match: 7. Here the CDR3 DNA reads TGTGCCAGCAGCTTCCGACTAGCGGGGGGGATGGATACGCAGTATTTT. It is translated as CASSFRLAGGMDTQYF.

The V call is TRBV6-5, the J call TRBJ2-1; D perhaps matches TRBD1 (6 bases). V lost 6 bases and J 2 bases, leaving 14 bases between the germline ends. Germline V lookup: CDR1 MNHEY, CDR2 SVGAGI. The CDR3 loop spans 15 amino acids. The CDR3 region is CASRSAQGPYNEQFF. Here the CDR3 DNA reads TGTGCCAGCAGGTCGGCACAGGGCCCCTACAATGAGCAGTTCTTC.

As concerns this clone: Distinct nucleotide sequences in the sample also encode this CDR3. This chain links TRBV5-1 with TRBJ2-5; 7 bases match TRBD2. V lost 0 bases, J lost 1 base, and 0 bases stayed unmatched. This CDR3 has 14 amino acids. Germline CDR1 is SGHRS and CDR2 is YFSETQ. In DNA, the CDR3 is TGCGCCAGCAGCTTGGGGGGGGGCCAAGAGACCCAGTACTTC. Protein product: CASSLGGGQETQYF.

This clone was detected only a few times. V gene TRBV19 combines with J gene TRBJ2-1, with TRBD2 as a possible D gene (7 bases). The CDR3 extends over 16 amino acids. V lost 5 bases and J lost 7, with 21 bases in between. Germline loops: CDR1 LNHDA, CDR2 SQIVND (reference sequence). This chain's CDR3 is CASSVTVAGAANEQFF. CDR3 coding DNA: TGTGCCAGTAGTGTCACAGTGGCGGGGGCGGCGAATGAGCAGTTCTTC. Looking up the rest from reference TRBV19 and TRBJ2-1 gives the full variable domain: DGGITQSPKYLFRKEGQNVTLSCEQNLNHDAMYWYRQDPGQGLRLIYYSQIVNDFQKGDIAEGYSVSREKKESFPLTVTSAQKNPTAFYLCASSVTVAGAANEQFFGPGTRLTVL.

The rearrangement uses TRBV6-5 and TRBJ2-1; 12 bases are shared with TRBD2. Germline assignment: CDR1 MNHEY and CDR2 SVGAGI. The CDR3 has 15 amino acids. V lost 5 bases, J lost 9 bases, and 8 bases stayed unmatched. The chain's CDR3 is CASSTLGLAGSEQFF. The CDR3 region has the DNA TGTGCCAGCAGTACCCTAGGACTAGCGGGAAGTGAGCAGTTCTTC.

The chain couples TRBV10-2 to TRBJ2-2; 12 bases agree with TRBD1. V shed 7 bases and J 4 bases; nucleotides not matched to a gene: 7. The germline gives CDR1 WSHSY, CDR2 SAAADI. CDR3 length equals 16 residues. For the CDR3, the DNA is TGCGCCAGCAAAATAGGGACAGGGGGCCTCACCGGGGAGCTGTTTTTT. Translated, it gives CASKIGTGGLTGELFF.

V gene TRBV7-2 combines with J gene TRBJ2-2; D is ambiguous. CDR1 and CDR2 (germline): SGHTA, FQGNSA. This CDR3 is 14 amino acids long. Trimming took 5 bases from V and 7 from J, leaving 14 bases between them. The CDR3, as DNA: TGTGCCAGCAGCCCCACCCCAACTGTCGGGGAGCTGTTTTTT. This encodes CASSPTPTVGELFF.

The rearrangement links TRBV7-8 to TRBJ2-5, with D perhaps matching TRBD2 (6 bases). Germline CDR1 and CDR2: SGHVS and FQNEAQ. V shed 1 base and J shed 5 bases, with 14 bases lying between them. This CDR3 has 15 residues. CDR3 amino acids: CASSLVGRLGETQYF. The CDR3 DNA follows: TGTGCCAGCAGCTTAGTCGGCCGACTAGGCGAGACCCAGTACTTC.

The V call is TRBV9, the J call TRBJ2-5; 8 bases align to TRBD1. This CDR3 has 14 amino acids. The V gene end was trimmed by 6 bases and the J gene end by 1 base; junction bases not matched to a gene: 5. Germline V gives CDR1 SGDLS, CDR2 YYNGEE. CDR3 amino acids: CASTRDRSQETQYF. For the CDR3, the DNA is TGTGCCAGCACCAGGGACAGGTCCCAAGAGACCCAGTACTTC.